This T cell receptor beta chain was profiled in a study of T cell changes during pregnancy in multiple sclerosis. Repertoires were generated with immunoSEQ multiplex PCR, while TCRdb's copy carries only in-frame clones and drops some. The sample includes some 83,000 clones, around 90% of them seen just once. Sequenced here: PBMCs, sampled in the first trimester of pregnancy. This clonotype originated in a female donor in good health, serving as a control in a pregnancy study. Some clones in this sample may be carry-over from other donors' samples.

The CDR3: CASSPREGADAQIHEQFF. The CDR3 DNA reads TGTGCCAGCAGCCCGCGGGAAGGGGCCGACGCCCAGATACATGAGCAGTTCTTC. The gene calls are TRBV5-5 and TRBJ2-1; a possible D gene is TRBD2 (6 bases). Germline V lookup: CDR1 SGHKS, CDR2 YYEKEE (reference sequence). V shed 4 bases and J shed 8 bases, with 28 bases lying between them. The CDR3 consists of 18 residues.